Listed below are T cell receptor beta chains from one sample, sequenced in a study of human T cells and chemical hapten exposure. TCRdb analysed the 5' RACE reads with MiXCR anew, one entry per CDR3 protein. The sample lists over 70,000 distinct CDR3 sequences; 15% to 20% were seen once. The receptor source for this set is a female donor in good health. Each CDR3 is given with its conserved first and last residue. A D gene is named only where the DNA matches it firmly. The size field is filled for only some rows; it gives once, few, many or a size class.

NA,TRBV27,NA,TRBJ2-7,TGTGCCAGCAGTTTATTTGGGGGTTTAGGTTCCTACGAGCAGTACTTC,CASSLFGGLGSYEQYF
TRBD2,TRBV6-9,NA,TRBJ2-3,TGTGCCAGCAGTTACAAGGGGGGACTAGCGGGGAGTGGGCTCACAGATACGCAGTATTTT,CASSYKGGLAGSGLTDTQYF
NA,TRBV20-1,few,TRBJ1-1,TGCAGTGCTAGTTTCGGGGCGATGAACACTGAAGCTTTCTTT,CSASFGAMNTEAFF
TRBD2,TRBV3-1,few,TRBJ2-4,TGTGCCAGCAGGGGTAGCGGGAACTCCAAAAACATTCAGTACTTC,CASRGSGNSKNIQYF
NA,TRBV4-1,NA,TRBJ1-2,TGCGCCAGCAGCCAAATGGGGGCGCTGAGCTATGGCTACACCTTC,CASSQMGALSYGYTF
TRBD2,TRBV5-1,few,TRBJ2-3,TGCGCCAGCAGCCTTCTAGCGGGGGCCACAGATACGCAGTATTTT,CASSLLAGATDTQYF
NA,TRBV10-3,few,TRBJ2-1,TGTGCCATCAGCGGGGTCTCCTACAATGAGCAGTTCTTC,CAISGVSYNEQFF
NA,TRBV5-5,NA,TRBJ1-2,TGTGCCAGCAGCTTAGCGGGAGACAACTATGGCTACACCTTC,CASSLAGDNYGYTF
TRBD1,TRBV28,NA,TRBJ2-6,TGTGCCAGCAGTCCGACAGGGCTCCTTTTCTCTGGGGCCAACGTCCTGACTTTC,CASSPTGLLFSGANVLTF
NA,TRBV7-6,few,TRBJ1-5,TGTGCCAGCAGCCCGAGCGAGGGTGGGCAGCCCCAGCATTTT,CASSPSEGGQPQHF
NA,TRBV5-1,NA,TRBJ1-2,TGCGCCAGCAGCAAGGACCACAGGGCGGTGGATTTCAATGGCTACACCTTC,CASSKDHRAVDFNGYTF
TRBD2,TRBV28,few,TRBJ2-7,TGTGCCAGCAGTTCCCTCCGGGAGGTCGAAAGGGGAGAGCAGTACTTC,CASSSLREVERGEQYF
TRBD1,TRBV28,NA,TRBJ1-2,TGTGCCAGCAGTTTCCTGGACAGGGGGAGCGGCTACACCTTC,CASSFLDRGSGYTF
TRBD1,TRBV28,few,TRBJ2-1,TGTGCCAGCAGTTTCCGGGACAGGGGTTTATCAAGCTCCTACAATGAGCAGTTCTTC,CASSFRDRGLSSSYNEQFF
NA,TRBV5-1,NA,TRBJ1-2,TGCGCCAGCAGCTTGGAGCCAGGGACTGGGGCTGGCTACACCTTC,CASSLEPGTGAGYTF
NA,TRBV27,NA,TRBJ1-6,TGTGCCAGCACTTTCACCCCCTATGGCGGCTCACCCCTCCACTTT,CASTFTPYGGSPLHF
NA,TRBV6-2/TRBV6-3,NA,TRBJ2-7,TGTGCCAGCTCTGGCATCTACGAGCAGTACTTC,CASSGIYEQYF
TRBD2,TRBV29-1,many,TRBJ2-1,TGCAGCTTTTTAGCGGGGTTTGAGCAGTTCTTC,CSFLAGFEQFF
NA,TRBV5-1,few,TRBJ2-6,TGCGCCAGCAGCGGCGAGCTAGGGGGCTCTGGGGCCAACGTCCTGACTTTC,CASSGELGGSGANVLTF
TRBD2,TRBV6-6,NA,TRBJ2-1,TGTGCCAGCAGTCCCGGGACTAGCGGGGTAAATGAGCAGTTCTTC,CASSPGTSGVNEQFF
TRBD2,TRBV10-3,NA,TRBJ2-3,TGTGCATCCGGGCTAGCGGACACAGATACGCAGTATTTT,CASGLADTDTQYF
NA,TRBV4-3,few,TRBJ1-1,TGCGCCAGCAGCCTAAGGGAGGGTTTAGGCACTGAAGCTTTCTTT,CASSLREGLGTEAFF
NA,TRBV29-1,NA,TRBJ1-2,TGCAGCGTCTTAAGGGGTGACTATGGCTACACCTTC,CSVLRGDYGYTF
NA,TRBV28,NA,TRBJ1-1,TGTGCCAGCAGTTCAACAGGGATGGGGAACACTGAAGCTTTCTTT,CASSSTGMGNTEAFF
NA,TRBV5-1,NA,TRBJ1-1,TGCGCCAGCAGCCCGCAGGGGTCGGACACTGAAGCTTTCTTT,CASSPQGSDTEAFF
TRBD1,TRBV23-1,few,TRBJ2-3,TGCGCCAGCAGTCCCGGGACAGGGGGGACAGATACGCAGTATTTT,CASSPGTGGTDTQYF
NA,TRBV29-1,few,TRBJ2-5,TGCAGCGTTGAAAGGTCAGCGAACCAAGAGACCCAGTACTTC,CSVERSANQETQYF
NA,TRBV5-6,few,TRBJ1-1,TGTGCCAGCAGCATAGGACAGCAGAACACTGAAGCTTTCTTT,CASSIGQQNTEAFF
NA,TRBV5-4,NA,TRBJ2-3,TGTGCCAGCAGCTTCAGGGGTCAAGAAGGAGATACGCAGTATTTT,CASSFRGQEGDTQYF
TRBD2,TRBV12-3/TRBV12-4,NA,TRBJ2-3,TGTGCCAGCAGCTCTGGGACTAGCGGACGCACAGATACGCAGTATTTT,CASSSGTSGRTDTQYF
NA,TRBV12-3/TRBV12-4,few,TRBJ2-7,TGTGCCAGCAGTCCCGGGACACATTACGAGCAGTACTTC,CASSPGTHYEQYF
NA,TRBV6-1,NA,TRBJ1-6,TGTGCCAGCAGTGAGGGGGGGCGCAGGAATTCACCCCTCCACTTT,CASSEGGRRNSPLHF
TRBD2,TRBV20-1,NA,TRBJ2-7,TGCAGTGCGCGCTGGACTAGCGGGAGTGACGAGCAGTACTTC,CSARWTSGSDEQYF
NA,TRBV21-1,few,TRBJ1-2,TGTGCCAGCAGCAAAAGGGAGAATTGGACGGGGGAGAAGCGAGTCTACACCTTC,CASSKRENWTGEKRVYTF
NA,TRBV27,many,TRBJ1-6,TGTGCCAGCAGTTTCGGACGGATCAGTGATTCACCCCTCCACTTT,CASSFGRISDSPLHF
NA,TRBV6-5,NA,TRBJ1-5,TGTGCCAGCAGTTACTCGACGGGGTCGGGGCCCCAGCATTTT,CASSYSTGSGPQHF
TRBD1,TRBV4-3,many,TRBJ1-2,TGCGCCAGCAGCCAACTCTTGACAGGGGCACAAAACTATGGCTACACCTTC,CASSQLLTGAQNYGYTF
NA,TRBV21-1,NA,TRBJ2-3,TGTGCCAGCAGCAAAGAAAGCGGGGGGGCTCAAGATACGCAGTATTTT,CASSKESGGAQDTQYF
NA,TRBV3-1,few,TRBJ1-2,TGTGCCAGCAGCCAAGTTAACTATGGCTACACCTTC,CASSQVNYGYTF
NA,TRBV6-5,few,TRBJ1-2,TGTGCCAGCGGTCCCCGGACAGAACAATCTAACTATGGCTACACCTTC,CASGPRTEQSNYGYTF
NA,TRBV21-1,NA,TRBJ1-1,TGTGCCAGCAGCTTCCGGACAGGGGGCGGCACTGAAGCTTTCTTT,CASSFRTGGGTEAFF
NA,TRBV2,NA,TRBJ2-3,TGTGCCAGCAGTGTAGGACCGGGGGATACGCAGTATTTT,CASSVGPGDTQYF
TRBD2,TRBV29-1,few,TRBJ2-7,TGCAGCGTCAGACGGGGGGACTACGAGCAGTACTTC,CSVRRGDYEQYF
TRBD1,TRBV28,many,TRBJ1-2,TGTGCCAGCAGTCCCGGGACAGGGGTATTTGGCTACACCTTC,CASSPGTGVFGYTF
NA,TRBV7-2,few,TRBJ2-1,TGTGCCAGCAGCTTATACAACAATGAGCAGTTCTTC,CASSLYNNEQFF
NA,TRBV7-2,NA,TRBJ2-7,TGTGCCAGCAGCCCGGACCCACTCTACGAGCAGTACTTC,CASSPDPLYEQYF